The entry that follows covers one T cell receptor beta chain sequence. Its target is not known. The sample originates from a study of cytomegalovirus exposure and HLA in healthy donors. Study-level results: Most of the TCR beta V segments (in an earlier analysis) were productive either about 87% or about 30% of the time. By HLA locus, TCR association rates varied in a later analysis, with DRB1 showing the most and HLA-C the fewest. At a 0.05 false discovery rate, a later analysis found around 15,000 TCR beta sequences to be associated with HLA alleles. Rarity characterized most TCR sequences, yet some public TCRs appeared in many donors.

Primers: 60 Vbeta forward and 13 Jbeta reverse. TCRdb's copy holds only in-frame clones and misses some; the assay was immunoSEQ multiplex PCR. The data hold about 190,000 clones, with 80% to 85% observed a single time. The germline V and J ends were trimmed by 6 bases and 3 bases, with 11 bases remaining between them. Germline CDR1 SNHLY, CDR2 FYNNEI. This CDR3 region has 13 residues. Sample: PBMCs. The TCR was taken from a middle-aged woman in good health and CMV-seronegative. The J gene is TRBJ1-2, the V gene TRBV2; no reliable D call. CDR3 region: CASSRGLDYGYTF. CDR3 nucleotide sequence: TGTGCCAGCAGCCGAGGTTTGGACTATGGCTACACCTTC.